This is a list of T cell receptor beta chains from one sample in a study of tumor-infiltrating lymphocytes in localized non-small cell lung cancer. This table comes from immunoSEQ multiplex PCR, and its TCRdb copy is limited to in-frame clones, with some not included. The sample shows about 25,000 clones, nearly 70% of them seen only once. Sample: lung tumor tissue. These receptor sequences come from a human donor with non-small cell lung cancer. Both conserved end residues are part of each CDR3.

j_gene: TRBJ1-1; v_gene: TRBV5-1; CDR3aa: CASSPDGQGNTEAFF
j_gene: TRBJ2-5; v_gene: TRBV27; CDR3aa: CASRDTGERKTQYF
j_gene: TRBJ2-1; v_gene: TRBV30; CDR3aa: CAWSEGGEQFF
j_gene: TRBJ1-2; v_gene: TRBV5-4; CDR3aa: CASSYRDYGYTF
j_gene: TRBJ2-2; v_gene: TRBV29-1; CDR3aa: CSVQEAGGWTGELFF
j_gene: TRBJ1-5; v_gene: TRBV4-1; CDR3aa: CASSLRWGEYSNQPQHF
j_gene: TRBJ1-2; v_gene: TRBV29-1; CDR3aa: CSVESGRVYGYTF
j_gene: TRBJ2-7; v_gene: TRBV5-5; CDR3aa: CASSLGSGVQTYEQYF
j_gene: TRBJ2-3; v_gene: TRBV7-6; CDR3aa: CASSFAGSYTDTQYF
j_gene: TRBJ2-4; v_gene: TRBV4-3; CDR3aa: CASSQDRTGFSLGSKNIQYF
j_gene: TRBJ2-3; v_gene: TRBV5-6; CDR3aa: CASSLRNSGSTDTQYF
j_gene: TRBJ1-2; v_gene: TRBV7-9; CDR3aa: CASSLRQSYGYTF
j_gene: TRBJ1-2; v_gene: TRBV19; CDR3aa: CASRQANYGYTF
j_gene: TRBJ2-6; v_gene: TRBV27; CDR3aa: CASSSHGTSLFGANVLTF
j_gene: TRBJ1-1; v_gene: TRBV19; CDR3aa: CASSTQGRRTEAFF
j_gene: TRBJ2-1; v_gene: TRBV9; CDR3aa: CASSIPFGNEQFF
j_gene: TRBJ1-3; v_gene: TRBV10-3; CDR3aa: CAIRDSVGTIYF
j_gene: TRBJ1-3; v_gene: TRBV6-6; CDR3aa: CASSQLAGNTIYF
j_gene: TRBJ1-6; v_gene: TRBV6-5; CDR3aa: CASSYWGAPLHF
j_gene: TRBJ2-6; v_gene: TRBV7-8; CDR3aa: CASSFRETGILSGANVLTF